The present T cell receptor (beta chain) was sequenced within a study of blood T cell repertoires in COVID-19. Looking at the study overall: Material from acute and convalescent COVID-19 was sourced from the United States, Italy and Spain. The analysed material was cDNA or gDNA that came from T cells, B-cell-depleted T cells, or PBMCs.

Per the study methods: Estimation of nucleated cell counts relied on the amplification of reference gene primers. Clones were sequenced by immunoSEQ multiplex PCR, and TCRdb holds only the in-frame ones, with some missing. That table supplies the V and J calls and clone size; D and trimming were determined from the DNA. The sample includes about 300,000 clones, around nine tenths of them seen just once. CDR3 length: 13 amino acids. V was clipped by 5 bases and J by 4 bases, with 11 bases between them. Germline V lookup: CDR1 SEHNR, CDR2 FQNEAQ (reference sequence). The sample was peripheral blood. This chain uses TRBV7-9 with TRBJ1-2, with D unclear. The TCR was taken from a man between 65 and 85 years old with acute or convalescent COVID-19. This CDR3 reads CASSAAAGYGYTF. DNA of the CDR3: TGTGCCAGCAGCGCCGCCGCGGGCTATGGCTACACCTTC.